Listed here are 15 T cell receptor beta chains from one sample, sequenced in a study of blood T cell repertoires in COVID-19. TCRdb keeps only in-frame clones here, not all; method: immunoSEQ multiplex PCR. The data contain fewer than 50,000 clones, 88% of them singletons. The sample was peripheral blood. The receptor set was obtained from a man aged 50 to 60 with active COVID-19.

In its sample, this clone was seen many times. The chain combines TRBV5-1 with TRBJ2-2, with TRBD2 matching over 9 bases. The germline V gene has CDR1 SGHRS and CDR2 YFSETQ. There are 17 residues in the CDR3. V lost 0 bases to trimming and J lost 6 bases; unmatched junction nucleotides: 9. As DNA, the CDR3 is TGCGCCAGCAGCTTGGAGGGCGGGAGGGCCCTCGCCGGGGAGCTGTTTTTT. Amino acids: CASSLEGGRALAGELFF.

The chain links TRBV5-1 to TRBJ2-7, with 11 bases that match TRBD2. Germline-derived CDR1 and CDR2 are SGHRS and YFSETQ. V shed 1 base and J 1 base; nucleotides not matched to a gene: 1. The CDR3 is made up of 15 amino acids. CDR3 protein: CASSLLAGGSYEQYF. The DNA for the CDR3 is TGCGCCAGCAGCTTGCTAGCGGGAGGATCCTACGAGCAGTACTTC.

The rearrangement links TRBV10-3 to TRBJ2-3, with 7 bases aligning to TRBD1. Germline values: CDR1 ENHRY, CDR2 SYGVKD. V lost 7 bases, J lost 2 bases, and 9 bases stayed unmatched. The CDR3 is 15 residues long. CDR3 nucleotide sequence: TGTGCCATCACATCCCGGGACAGCTTCACAGATACGCAGTATTTT. Translated, it gives CAITSRDSFTDTQYF.

J is TRBJ1-5 and V is TRBV6-2 or TRBV6-3; the D is unclear. The CDR3 covers 14 residues. Germline V gives CDR1 MNHEY, CDR2 SVGEGT. Trimming removed 2 bases from V and 2 bases from J, with 7 bases in between. For the CDR3, the DNA is TGTGCCAGCAGTTACGGGAGGGGCAATCAGCCCCAGCATTTT. Its protein is CASSYGRGNQPQHF.

A single count supports this clone. The V gene is TRBV28, the J gene TRBJ1-2; D is unclear. Germline V gives CDR1 MDHEN, CDR2 SYDVKM. The CDR3 has 10 amino acids. Trimming shortened V by 8 bases and J by 1 base, and 2 bases separated the two germline ends. CDR3 region: CASYNYGYTF. The CDR3 nucleotides are TGTGCCAGCTATAACTATGGCTACACCTTC.

The gene calls are TRBV6-5 and TRBJ1-1, with 8 bases fitting TRBD1. Germline V gene data show CDR1 as MNHEY and CDR2 as SVGAGI. V shed 6 bases, J shed 6 bases, and the junction held 9 bases outside the gene matches. This CDR3 has 14 residues. The CDR3, as DNA: TGTGCCAGCAGGGGACAGGCCCCAGGGGCTGAAGCTTTCTTT. It encodes CASRGQAPGAEAFF.

This chain's CDR3 is CASSLEAGGHNEQYF. The CDR3 DNA reads TGTGCCAGCAGCTTAGAAGCGGGAGGGCATAACGAGCAGTACTTC. The chain recombines TRBV13 with TRBJ2-7; 10 bases agree with TRBD2. After removal of 1 base from V and 5 bases from J, the junction contained 5 bases not matched to a gene. CDR1 and CDR2 (germline): PRHDT, FYEKMQ (reference sequence). This CDR3 contains 15 residues. Using reference TRBV13 and TRBJ2-7 for the parts outside the CDR3, the full variable domain is AAGVIQSPRHLIKEKRETATLKCYPIPRHDTVYWYQQGPGQDPQFLISFYEKMQSDKGSIPDRFSAQQFSDYHSELNMSSLELGDSALYFCASSLEAGGHNEQYFGPGTRLTVT.

This chain joins TRBV9 and TRBJ2-1; a weak D match, TRBD1 (6 bases). This CDR3 contains 15 residues. CDR1 and CDR2 (germline): SGDLS, YYNGEE. The V and J ends lost 6 bases and 0 bases respectively, with 13 bases between them. The CDR3 loop is CASTSTGASYNEQFF. The CDR3 nucleotides read TGTGCCAGCACCTCGACAGGTGCCTCCTACAATGAGCAGTTCTTC.

The J gene is TRBJ2-7, the V gene TRBV5-1; TRBD2 agrees at 11 bases. Germline loops: CDR1 SGHRS, CDR2 YFSETQ. V shed 1 base and J 4 bases; nucleotides not matched to a gene: 7. The CDR3 contains 16 residues. In DNA form, the CDR3 reads TGCGCCAGCAGCTTGACTCTAGCGGGAGGCGCGTACGAGCAGTACTTC. This encodes CASSLTLAGGAYEQYF.

The chain combines TRBV27 with TRBJ1-6; possibly TRBD1 for D (5 bases). This CDR3 is built from 16 residues. CDR1 is MNHEY and CDR2 is SMNVEV in the germline V gene (reference sequence). Trimming pared 6 bases from V and 1 base from J, leaving 13 bases between. The CDR3 nucleotides read TGTGCCAGCAGCCGACTCCCAGGGTCCTATAATTCACCCCTCCACTTT. This codes for CASSRLPGSYNSPLHF.

V usage is TRBV6-4 and J usage is TRBJ2-2; D remains ambiguous. V lost 5 bases to trimming and J lost 0 bases, with 10 bases between them. The CDR3 length is 15 residues. The germline gives CDR1 MRHNA, CDR2 SNTAGT. The CDR3, as DNA: TGTGCCAGCAGTTTACACGTCGCGAACACCGGGGAGCTGTTTTTT. Its protein product is CASSLHVANTGELFF.

The V and J genes are TRBV9 and TRBJ2-3; TRBD2 matches at 9 bases. This CDR3 comprises 15 residues. Germline CDR1 reads SGDLS; CDR2 reads YYNGEE. V gave up 3 bases and J gave up 4 bases; unmatched junction bases: 6. Written as DNA, the CDR3 is TGTGCCAGCAGCGCTGGGACTAGCTTTGCAGATACGCAGTATTTT. The encoded protein is CASSAGTSFADTQYF.

V gene TRBV4-1 combines with J gene TRBJ2-7, with 8 bases that match TRBD1. Trimming cost V 0 bases and J 7 bases; bases outside gene matches: 14. Germline CDR1 MGHRA, CDR2 YSYEKL. The CDR3 is 17 residues long. The CDR3 here is CASSQEVLRTGSVEQYF. In DNA, the CDR3 is TGCGCCAGCAGCCAAGAGGTTCTAAGGACAGGGTCGGTTGAGCAGTACTTC.

This chain uses TRBV28 with TRBJ2-7; 9 bases match TRBD1. The CDR3 spans 13 residues. The V segment lost 5 bases and the J segment 6 bases; nucleotides outside the gene matches: 5. Germline V gene lookup returns CDR1 MDHEN and CDR2 SYDVKM. This CDR3 is CASSRDRVGEQYF. As DNA, the CDR3 is TGTGCCAGCAGTAGGGACAGGGTGGGCGAGCAGTACTTC.

CDR3 amino acids: CATSKTRTRGGQETQYF. The CDR3, as DNA: TGTGCCACCAGCAAAACCCGGACAAGGGGGGGCCAAGAGACCCAGTACTTC. This chain uses TRBV15 with TRBJ2-5; D may be TRBD2 (7 bases). The germline CDR1 and CDR2 sequences are LNHNV and YYDKDF (reference sequence). This CDR3 comprises 17 residues. The V end was cut by 4 bases, the J end by 1 base, with 19 bases between.